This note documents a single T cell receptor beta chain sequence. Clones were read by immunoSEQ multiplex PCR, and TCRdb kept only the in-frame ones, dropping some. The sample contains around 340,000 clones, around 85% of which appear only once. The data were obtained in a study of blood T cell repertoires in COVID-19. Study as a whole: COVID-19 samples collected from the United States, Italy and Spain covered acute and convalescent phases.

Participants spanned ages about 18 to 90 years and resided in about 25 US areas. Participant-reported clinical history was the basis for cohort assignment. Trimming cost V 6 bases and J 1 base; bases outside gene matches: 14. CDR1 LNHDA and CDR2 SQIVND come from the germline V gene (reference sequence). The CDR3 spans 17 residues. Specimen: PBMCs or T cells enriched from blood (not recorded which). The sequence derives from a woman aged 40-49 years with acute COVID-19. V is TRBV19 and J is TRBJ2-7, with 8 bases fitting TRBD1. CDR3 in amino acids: CASSPGGRQGLSYEQYF. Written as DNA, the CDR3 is TGTGCCAGTAGCCCAGGGGGTCGACAGGGGTTGTCCTACGAGCAGTACTTC.